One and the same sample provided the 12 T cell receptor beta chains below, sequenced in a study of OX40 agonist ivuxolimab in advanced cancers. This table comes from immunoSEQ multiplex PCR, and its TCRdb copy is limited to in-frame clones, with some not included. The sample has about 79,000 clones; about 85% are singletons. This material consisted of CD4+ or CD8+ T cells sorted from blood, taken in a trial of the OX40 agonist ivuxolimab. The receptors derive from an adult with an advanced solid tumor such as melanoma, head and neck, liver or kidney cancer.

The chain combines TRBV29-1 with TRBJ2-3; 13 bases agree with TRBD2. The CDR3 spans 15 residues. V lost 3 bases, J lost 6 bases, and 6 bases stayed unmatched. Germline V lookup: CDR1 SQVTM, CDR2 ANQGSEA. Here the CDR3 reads CSVEETSGRSDTQYF. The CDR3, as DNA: TGCAGCGTTGAGGAGACTAGCGGGAGGTCGGATACGCAGTATTTT.

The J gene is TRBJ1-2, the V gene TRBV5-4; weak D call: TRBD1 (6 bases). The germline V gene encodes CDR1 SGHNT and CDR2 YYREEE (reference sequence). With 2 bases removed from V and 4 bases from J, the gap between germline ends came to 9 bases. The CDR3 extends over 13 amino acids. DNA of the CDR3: TGTGCCAGCAGCTTCTCGACAGGCTATGGCTACACCTTC. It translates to CASSFSTGYGYTF.

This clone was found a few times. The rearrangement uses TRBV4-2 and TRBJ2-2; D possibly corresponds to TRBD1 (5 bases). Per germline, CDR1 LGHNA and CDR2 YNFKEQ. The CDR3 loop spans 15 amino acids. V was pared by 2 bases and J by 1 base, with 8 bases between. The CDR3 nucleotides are TGTGCCAGCAGCCAACCTCAGGGGAACACCGGGGAGCTGTTTTTT. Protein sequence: CASSQPQGNTGELFF.

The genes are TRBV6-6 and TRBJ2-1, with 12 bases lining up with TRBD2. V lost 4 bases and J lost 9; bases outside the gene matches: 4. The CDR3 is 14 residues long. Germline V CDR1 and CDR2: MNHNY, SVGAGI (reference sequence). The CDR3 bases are TGTGCCAGCAGTTCTAGCGGGAGGGAGGTTGAGCAGTTCTTC. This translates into CASSSSGREVEQFF.

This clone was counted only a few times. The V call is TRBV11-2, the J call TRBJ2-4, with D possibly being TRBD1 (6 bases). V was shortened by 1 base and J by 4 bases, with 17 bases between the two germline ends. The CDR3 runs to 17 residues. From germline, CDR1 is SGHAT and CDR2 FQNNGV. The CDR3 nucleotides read TGTGCCAGCAGCTTAGGTGGGGCACGGACAGTTAAAAACATTCAGTACTTC. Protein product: CASSLGGARTVKNIQYF. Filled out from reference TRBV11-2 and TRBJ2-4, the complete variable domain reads EAGVAQSPRYKIIEKRQSVAFWCNPISGHATLYWYQQILGQGPKLLIQFQNNGVVDDSQLPKDRFSAERLKGVDSTLKIQPAKLEDSAVYLCASSLGGARTVKNIQYFGAGTRLSVL.

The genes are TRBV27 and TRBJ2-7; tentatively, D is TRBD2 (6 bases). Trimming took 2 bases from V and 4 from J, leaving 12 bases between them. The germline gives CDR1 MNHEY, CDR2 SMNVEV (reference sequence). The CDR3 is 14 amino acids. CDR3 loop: CASSLSGPHYEQYF. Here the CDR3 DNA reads TGTGCCAGCAGTTTAAGCGGGCCCCATTACGAGCAGTACTTC.

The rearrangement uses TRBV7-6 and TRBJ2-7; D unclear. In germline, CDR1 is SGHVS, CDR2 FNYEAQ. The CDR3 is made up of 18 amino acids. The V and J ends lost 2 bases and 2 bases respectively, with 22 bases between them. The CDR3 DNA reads TGTGCCAGCAGCTTAAGAATGGCAGAACAACCTACCGCCTACGAGCAGTACTTC. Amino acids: CASSLRMAEQPTAYEQYF.

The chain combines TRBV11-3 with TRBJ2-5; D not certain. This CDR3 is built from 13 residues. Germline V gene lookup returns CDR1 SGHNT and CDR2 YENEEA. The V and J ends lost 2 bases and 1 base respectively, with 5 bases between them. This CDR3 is CASSLHTQETQYF. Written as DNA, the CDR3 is TGTGCCAGCAGCTTACACACCCAAGAGACCCAGTACTTC.

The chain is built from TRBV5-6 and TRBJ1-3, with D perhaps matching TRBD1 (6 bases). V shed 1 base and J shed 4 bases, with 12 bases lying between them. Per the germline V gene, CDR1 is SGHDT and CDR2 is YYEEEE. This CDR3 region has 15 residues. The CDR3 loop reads CASSLTGHLGNTIYF. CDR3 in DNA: TGTGCCAGCAGCTTGACAGGGCATCTCGGAAACACCATATATTTT. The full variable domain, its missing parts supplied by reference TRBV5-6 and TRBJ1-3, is DAGVTQSPTHLIKTRGQQVTLRCSPKSGHDTVSWYQQALGQGPQFIFQYYEEEERQRGNFPDRFSGHQFPNYSSELNVNALLLGDSALYLCASSLTGHLGNTIYFGEGSWLTVV.

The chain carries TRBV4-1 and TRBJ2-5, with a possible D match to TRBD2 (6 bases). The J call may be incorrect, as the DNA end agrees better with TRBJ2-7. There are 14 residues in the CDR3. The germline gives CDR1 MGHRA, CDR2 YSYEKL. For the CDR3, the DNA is TGCGCCAGCAGCCCCCTACGGGAGACCTACGAGCAGTACTTC. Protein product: CASSPLRETYEQYF.

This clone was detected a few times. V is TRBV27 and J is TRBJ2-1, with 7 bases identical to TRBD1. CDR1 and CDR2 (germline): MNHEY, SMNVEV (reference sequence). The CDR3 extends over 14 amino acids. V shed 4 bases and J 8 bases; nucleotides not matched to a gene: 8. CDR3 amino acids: CASSSNRGPHEQFF. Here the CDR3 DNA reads TGTGCCAGCAGTTCGAACAGGGGACCGCATGAGCAGTTCTTC.

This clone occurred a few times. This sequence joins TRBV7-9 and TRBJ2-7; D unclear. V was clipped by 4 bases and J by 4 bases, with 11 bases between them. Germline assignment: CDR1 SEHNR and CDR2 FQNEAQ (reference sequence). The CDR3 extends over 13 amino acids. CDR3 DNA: TGTGCCAGCAGCTCTACAAATTCATACGAGCAGTACTTC. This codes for CASSSTNSYEQYF.